These 27 T cell receptor beta chains were all obtained from the same sample, sequenced in a study of T-cell memory formation after mild COVID-19. TCRdb redid the calling of the 5' RACE reads with MiXCR, one entry per CDR3 protein. The sample contains roughly 600,000 distinct CDR3 sequences, approximately 18% of which appear only once. Sequenced input: PBMCs or a T cell subset sorted from them (not recorded which). Receptors originate from an adult woman who had mild COVID-19 (a few samples of this study predate the infection). Cell type and time point are not known.

This clonotype has a handful of counts. The chain combines TRBV24-1 with TRBJ1-2, with D uncertain. Germline V lookup: CDR1 KGHDR, CDR2 SFDVKD. The CDR3 runs to 11 residues. Between the trimmed V and J ends, which lost 0 bases and 7 bases, there was a span of 2 bases. CDR3 coding DNA: TGTGCCACCAGTGATTTGCGTGGCTACACCTTC. It codes for CATSDLRGYTF.

In its sample, this clonotype was seen a few times. CDR3 sequence (DNA): TGTGCCAGCAGGCCTCTAGGGAATGAGCAGTTCTTC. As protein: CASRPLGNEQFF. This rearrangement joins TRBV7-8 to TRBJ2-1, with D unresolved. The ends were cut back, 6 bases at V and 7 bases at J, with 10 bases in the middle. Germline CDR1 reads SGHVS; CDR2 reads FQNEAQ. This CDR3 is built from 12 residues.

This clonotype was counted ten times or more. The chain uses TRBV20-1 and TRBJ1-5; TRBD1 might be the D (5 bases). The CDR3 totals 13 residues. Germline CDR1 is DFQATT and CDR2 is SNEGSKA (reference sequence). V was cut by 3 bases and J by 1 base, with 7 bases left in between. CDR3 coding DNA: TGCAGTGCTAGTAGGGGAAGCAATCAGCCCCAGCATTTT. Translating gives CSASRGSNQPQHF.

This clonotype was detected once. This sequence joins TRBV6-2 or TRBV6-3 and TRBJ2-7; TRBD2 aligns across 7 bases. This CDR3 region has 15 residues. Germline CDR1 is MNHEY and CDR2 is SVGEGT. V shed 1 base and J 0 bases; nucleotides not matched to a gene: 3. The CDR3 protein is CASSYFTSASYEQYF. CDR3 bases: TGTGCCAGCAGTTACTTCACTAGCGCCTCCTACGAGCAGTACTTC.

This clonotype is a singleton in its sample. The chain carries TRBV2 and TRBJ2-7; D unclear. The CDR3 totals 15 residues. V dropped 4 bases and J dropped 0 bases, with 13 bases sitting between them. Germline V CDR1 and CDR2: SNHLY, FYNNEI. The CDR3 sequence: CASSAGRHISYEQYF. CDR3 DNA sequence: TGTGCCAGCAGTGCGGGCCGCCATATCTCCTACGAGCAGTACTTC.

This clonotype has only one observation. The chain is built from TRBV2 and TRBJ2-3, with a possible D match to TRBD2 (5 bases). Deletions cut 1 base from V and 6 bases from J, with 11 bases between. The germline V gene encodes CDR1 SNHLY and CDR2 FYNNEI. CDR3 length: 14 amino acids. The CDR3 spells CASSEDGVGDTQYF. For the CDR3, the DNA is TGTGCCAGCAGTGAAGACGGGGTCGGGGATACGCAGTATTTT.

In its sample, this clonotype was seen a few times. The chain carries TRBV14 and TRBJ1-4; D not resolved. The CDR3 loop spans 16 amino acids. Germline values: CDR1 SGHDN, CDR2 FVKESK. Trimming took 1 base from V and 5 from J, leaving 14 bases between them. In DNA, the CDR3 is TGTGCCAGCAGCCAAGTAGGTGGACGGATAAATGAAAAACTGTTTTTT. As protein: CASSQVGGRINEKLFF.

The V call is TRBV12-3 or TRBV12-4, the J call TRBJ1-2; D is uncertain. Trimming pared 3 bases from V and 8 bases from J, leaving 16 bases between. CDR3 size: 14 residues. CDR3 coding DNA: TGTGCCAGCAGTTTGGCCCGTAACGGGGTAGGCTACACCTTC. Its translation is CASSLARNGVGYTF.

This clonotype has more than one count but fewer than ten. The chain links TRBV12-3 or TRBV12-4 to TRBJ2-5, with 10 nucleotides matching TRBD2. The V gene end was trimmed by 3 bases and the J gene end by 4 bases; junction bases not matched to a gene: 5. The CDR3 sequence is 15 residues long. The CDR3 DNA follows: TGTGCCAGCAGTTTGGAGCGGGAGGGCCGAGAGACCCAGTACTTC. As protein: CASSLEREGRETQYF.

The table lists this clonotype with a few counts. The chain joins TRBV12-3 or TRBV12-4 to TRBJ2-5; D call uncertain. V lost 5 bases and J 4 bases, leaving 17 bases between the germline ends. CDR3 length: 15 amino acids. The CDR3 DNA sequence: TGTGCCAGCAGTCAAACAACCGATTCGGGAGAGACCCAGTACTTC. Its translation: CASSQTTDSGETQYF.

There are many counts of this clonotype. This chain joins TRBV18 and TRBJ2-7, with TRBD2 matching 8 bases. The CDR3 totals 15 residues. The germline V gene has CDR1 KGHSH and CDR2 LQKENI. Unmatched junction bases numbered 4, after V lost 3 bases and J lost 0 bases. The CDR3 spells CASSPTSGTSYEQYF. The CDR3 DNA reads as TGTGCCAGCTCACCCACTAGCGGTACCTCCTACGAGCAGTACTTC.

This clonotype appeared a few times. The chain links TRBV7-9 to TRBJ2-7; perhaps TRBD2 as D (5 bases). CDR1 is SEHNR and CDR2 is FQNEAQ in the germline V gene (reference sequence). V lost 3 bases and J 3 bases, leaving 15 bases between the germline ends. This CDR3 is 15 amino acids long. The CDR3 bases are TGTGCCAGCAGCTTCCGGGAAGGCGTTTACTACGAGCAGTACTTC. This sequence encodes CASSFREGVYYEQYF.

This clonotype came up a few times. The gene calls are TRBV5-8 and TRBJ2-7; 10 nucleotides match TRBD1. Germline V CDR1 and CDR2: SGHTS, YDEGEE. V gave up 4 bases and J gave up 5 bases; unmatched junction bases: 9. This CDR3 has 15 residues. This CDR3 reads CASSREGTGAHEQYF. CDR3 DNA sequence: TGTGCCAGCAGCCGCGAGGGGACAGGGGCCCACGAGCAGTACTTC.

In DNA, the CDR3 is TGTGCCACCCCACCGAGTCTAGCGGGAGTGGGGCACACCGGGGAGCTGTTTTTT. This translates into CATPPSLAGVGHTGELFF. The rearrangement links TRBV21-1 to TRBJ2-2; the table assigns TRBD2, which was not confirmed against the DNA. TRBV21-1 is a pseudogene segment. The CDR3 contains 18 residues.

There are many counts of this clonotype. The chain has TRBV29-1 and TRBJ2-1; 11 bases align to TRBD2. The V segment lost 4 bases and the J segment 3 bases; nucleotides outside the gene matches: 8. CDR1 is SQVTM and CDR2 is ANQGSEA in the germline V gene. The CDR3 sequence is 16 residues long. The CDR3 loop reads CSVAIGTSGYYNEQFF. DNA of the CDR3: TGCAGCGTTGCCATCGGGACTAGCGGATACTACAATGAGCAGTTCTTC.

J is TRBJ2-5 and V is TRBV29-1, with D unclear. Germline V gene sequence: CDR1 SQVTM, CDR2 ANQGSEA. Trimming stripped 5 bases from V and 5 bases from J, with 15 bases between. The CDR3 is 13 residues long. The DNA of the CDR3 is TGCAGCGTTCAATCCGGTAGCTTTGAGACCCAGTACTTC. Translating gives CSVQSGSFETQYF.

The rearrangement uses TRBV5-4 and TRBJ2-1; D is uncertain. The CDR3 runs 13 residues. The germline V and J ends were trimmed by 0 bases and 7 bases, with 8 bases remaining between them. Per the germline V gene, CDR1 is SGHNT and CDR2 is YYREEE (reference sequence). CDR3 loop: CASSLVSSNEQFF. In nucleotides, the CDR3 is TGTGCCAGCAGCTTGGTTTCGAGTAATGAGCAGTTCTTC.

This clonotype was seen at least ten times. This chain joins TRBV24-1 and TRBJ2-5; D possibly uses TRBD1 or TRBD2 (5 bases each). The V end lost 3 bases, the J end lost 3 bases, and 10 bases lay between the germline ends. The germline V gene has CDR1 KGHDR and CDR2 SFDVKD. The CDR3 is 14 amino acids. The CDR3 loop reads CATSDPRGEETQYF. In DNA, the CDR3 is TGTGCCACCAGTGATCCGAGAGGGGAAGAGACCCAGTACTTC.

This clonotype was recorded at least ten times. The chain is built from TRBV7-6 and TRBJ2-3, with 8 bases lining up with TRBD1. The CDR3 runs 15 residues. Germline V CDR1 and CDR2: SGHVS, FNYEAQ. With 0 bases clipped from V and 4 bases from J, the junction kept 3 bases outside the gene matches. The CDR3 DNA reads TGTGCCAGCAGCTTAGCCCCGACAGGGGCAGATACGCAGTATTTT. Translating it yields CASSLAPTGADTQYF.

The table lists this clonotype with a few counts. This rearrangement joins TRBV4-3 to TRBJ1-5, with D perhaps TRBD1 (5 bases). The CDR3 runs to 15 residues. The V and J ends lost 0 bases and 9 bases respectively, with 15 bases between them. The germline V gene has CDR1 LGHNA and CDR2 YSLEER. The DNA of the CDR3 is TGCGCCAGCAGCCAAGACTGGGGGGGTACTGTGCCCCAGCATTTT. As protein: CASSQDWGGTVPQHF.

This chain connects TRBV20-1 to TRBJ2-1, with 9 bases lining up with TRBD2. J lost 2 bases, V lost 0 bases, and 5 bases had no gene match. Germline CDR1 DFQATT, CDR2 SNEGSKA (reference sequence). The CDR3 has 16 amino acids. CDR3 DNA: TGCAGTGCTAGAGATGCGGCTAGCGGGGCCTACAATGAGCAGTTCTTC. Translation gives CSARDAASGAYNEQFF.

The genes are TRBV20-1 and TRBJ2-1, with D uncertain. CDR1 is DFQATT and CDR2 is SNEGSKA in the germline V gene (reference sequence). This CDR3 is 11 amino acids long. The V and J ends lost 6 bases and 2 bases respectively, with 5 bases between them. CDR3 in amino acids: CSAAPYNEQFF. CDR3 in DNA: TGCAGTGCGGCCCCCTACAATGAGCAGTTCTTC.

The chain uses TRBV6-5 and TRBJ1-1, with unresolved D. CDR1 is MNHEY, CDR2 SVGAGI, per germline. V was cut by 4 bases and J by 1 base, with 10 bases left in between. CDR3 length: 14 amino acids. The CDR3, as DNA: TGTGCCAGCAGTTCCACAGCCCAGAACACTGAAGCTTTCTTT. The encoded protein is CASSSTAQNTEAFF.

J is TRBJ2-1 and V is TRBV5-1; no firm D call. This CDR3 comprises 14 residues. V was trimmed by 4 bases and J by 8 bases, leaving 16 bases between them. The germline V gene encodes CDR1 SGHRS and CDR2 YFSETQ. The CDR3, as DNA: TGCGCCAGCAGCACAGACATAAAACCCCATGAGCAGTTCTTC. This encodes CASSTDIKPHEQFF.

This clonotype was counted only a few times. The V and J genes are TRBV12-3 or TRBV12-4 and TRBJ2-7; no definite D call. V lost 5 bases and J 4 bases, leaving 12 bases between the germline ends. The CDR3 covers 13 residues. In nucleotides, the CDR3 is TGTGCCAGCAGTCCTGGGTTCTTTTACGAGCAGTACTTC. Encoded protein: CASSPGFFYEQYF.

The table lists this clonotype with a few counts. This chain links TRBV12-3 or TRBV12-4 with TRBJ2-7, with D maybe TRBD2 (6 bases). Trimming took off 5 bases at V and 9 bases at J, with 20 bases between the two ends. The CDR3 consists of 14 residues. The CDR3 sequence is CASSDRRIGSGQYF. CDR3 bases: TGTGCCAGCAGTGACCGCAGAATTGGTAGCGGGCAGTACTTC.

This clonotype was seen at least ten times. V and J are TRBV5-1 and TRBJ2-2; no definite D call. V gave up 2 bases and J gave up 0 bases, with 8 bases separating them. The CDR3 spans 15 residues. Germline CDR1 reads SGHRS; CDR2 reads YFSETQ. The CDR3, as DNA: TGCGCCAGCAGCTTAAGGCCAACGAACACCGGGGAGCTGTTTTTT. Residues: CASSLRPTNTGELFF. Full variable domain (outside the CDR3, taken from reference TRBV5-1 and TRBJ2-2): KAGVTQTPRYLIKTRGQQVTLSCSPISGHRSVSWYQQTPGQGLQFLFEYFSETQRNKGNFPGRFSGRQFSNSRSEMNVSTLELGDSALYLCASSLRPTNTGELFFGEGSRLTVL.